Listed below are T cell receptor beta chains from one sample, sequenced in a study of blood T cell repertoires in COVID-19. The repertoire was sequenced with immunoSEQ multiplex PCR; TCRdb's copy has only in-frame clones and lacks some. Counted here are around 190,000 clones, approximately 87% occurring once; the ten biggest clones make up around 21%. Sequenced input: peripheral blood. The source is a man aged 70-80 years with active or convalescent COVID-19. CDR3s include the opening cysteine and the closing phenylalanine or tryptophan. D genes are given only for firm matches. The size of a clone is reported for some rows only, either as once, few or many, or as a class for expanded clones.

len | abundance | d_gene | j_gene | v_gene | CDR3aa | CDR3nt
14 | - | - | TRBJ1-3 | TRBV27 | CASSATGTGNTIYF | TGTGCCAGCAGTGCGACAGGTACTGGAAACACCATATATTTT
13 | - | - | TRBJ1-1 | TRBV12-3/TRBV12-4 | CASSLQGLAEAFF | TGTGCCAGCAGTTTGCAGGGTTTGGCTGAAGCTTTCTTT
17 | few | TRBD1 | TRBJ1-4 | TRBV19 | CASSPKDRGPGGEKLFF | TGTGCCAGTAGTCCAAAGGACAGGGGGCCAGGTGGTGAAAAACTGTTTTTT
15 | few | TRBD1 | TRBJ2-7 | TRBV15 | CATSTLTGGFYEQYF | TGTGCCACCAGCACACTCACAGGGGGCTTTTACGAGCAGTACTTC
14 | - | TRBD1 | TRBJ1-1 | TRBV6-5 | CASRGGDRGLLAFF | TGTGCCAGCAGGGGAGGGGACAGGGGATTGTTGGCTTTCTTT
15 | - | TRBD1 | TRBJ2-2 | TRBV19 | CASSRQGRVTGELFF | TGTGCCAGTAGTAGACAGGGGCGGGTCACCGGGGAGCTGTTTTTT
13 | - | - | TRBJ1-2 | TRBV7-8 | CASSLARLYGYTF | TGTGCCAGCAGCTTAGCGCGGCTCTATGGCTACACCTTC
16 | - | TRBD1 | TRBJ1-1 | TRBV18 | CASSRTTGERSTEAFF | TGTGCCAGCTCACGCACGACAGGGGAAAGGAGCACTGAAGCTTTCTTT
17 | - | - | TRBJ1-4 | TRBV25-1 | CASSETPPGATNEKLFF | TGTGCCAGCAGTGAAACCCCCCCAGGGGCAACTAATGAAAAACTGTTTTTT
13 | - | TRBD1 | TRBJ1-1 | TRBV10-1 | CASSQDRFTEAFF | TGCGCCAGCAGTCAGGACAGGTTCACTGAAGCTTTCTTT
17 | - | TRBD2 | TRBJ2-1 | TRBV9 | CASSGTSGRVSYNEQFF | TGTGCCAGCAGCGGGACTAGCGGGAGGGTCTCCTACAATGAGCAGTTCTTC
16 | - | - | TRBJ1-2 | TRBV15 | CATSRLGARDDYGYTF | TGTGCCACCAGCAGATTGGGGGCCAGGGATGACTATGGCTACACCTTC
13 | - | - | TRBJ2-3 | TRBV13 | CASSPSGADTQYF | TGTGCCAGCAGCCCCTCGGGAGCAGATACGCAGTATTTT
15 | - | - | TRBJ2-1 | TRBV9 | CASSGGVSGEAEQFF | TGTGCCAGCAGCGGGGGGGTGTCTGGAGAGGCCGAGCAGTTCTTC
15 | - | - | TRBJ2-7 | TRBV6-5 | CASSYRTYSSYEQYF | TGTGCCAGCAGTTACAGGACTTACAGCTCCTACGAGCAGTACTTC
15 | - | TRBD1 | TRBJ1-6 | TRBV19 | CASSTRTGDNSPLHF | TGTGCCAGTAGTACCAGGACAGGCGATAATTCACCCCTCCACTTT
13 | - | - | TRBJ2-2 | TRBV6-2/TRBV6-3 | CASSYQGSGELFF | TGTGCCAGCAGTTACCAGGGGAGCGGGGAGCTGTTTTTT
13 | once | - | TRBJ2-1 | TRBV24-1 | CATSDPGAREQFF | TGTGCCACCAGTGACCCAGGGGCCAGGGAGCAGTTCTTC
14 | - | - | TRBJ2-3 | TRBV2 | CATRVGVGTDTQYF | TGTGCCACCCGCGTGGGAGTCGGCACAGATACGCAGTATTTT
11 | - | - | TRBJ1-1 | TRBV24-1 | CATYSGTEAFF | TGTGCCACCTACAGCGGCACTGAAGCTTTCTTT
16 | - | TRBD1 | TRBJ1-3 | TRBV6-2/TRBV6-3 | CASSPTGGSSGNTIYF | TGTGCCAGCAGTCCGACAGGGGGAAGCTCTGGAAACACCATATATTTT
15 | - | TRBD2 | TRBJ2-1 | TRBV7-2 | CASREGLAVYNEQFF | TGTGCCAGTCGCGAGGGACTAGCGGTATACAATGAGCAGTTCTTC
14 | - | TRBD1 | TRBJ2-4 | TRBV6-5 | CASGQGIGKNIQYF | TGTGCCAGCGGACAGGGGATAGGCAAAAACATTCAGTACTTC
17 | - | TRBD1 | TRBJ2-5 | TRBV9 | CASSAMPRTGGRETQYF | TGTGCCAGCAGCGCGATGCCCCGGACAGGGGGAAGAGAGACCCAGTACTTC
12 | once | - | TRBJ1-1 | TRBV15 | CATSTGYTEAFF | TGTGCCACCAGCACTGGCTACACTGAAGCTTTCTTT
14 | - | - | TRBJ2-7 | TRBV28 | CASRPPRTLDEQYF | TGTGCCAGCAGGCCTCCCCGGACATTGGACGAGCAGTACTTC
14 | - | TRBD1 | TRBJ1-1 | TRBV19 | CASRTGREHTEAFF | TGTGCCAGCAGGACAGGCCGGGAGCACACTGAAGCTTTCTTT
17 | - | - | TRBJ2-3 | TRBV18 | CASSPRVGDPGTDTQYF | TGTGCCAGCTCACCTCGGGTAGGAGATCCGGGCACAGATACGCAGTATTTT
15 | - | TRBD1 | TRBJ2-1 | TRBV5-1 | CASSLEQGAYNEQFF | TGCGCCAGCAGCTTGGAACAGGGGGCCTACAATGAGCAGTTCTTC
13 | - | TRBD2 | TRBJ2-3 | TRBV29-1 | CSVDSGGIDTQYF | TGCAGCGTTGATTCGGGAGGGATAGATACGCAGTATTTT
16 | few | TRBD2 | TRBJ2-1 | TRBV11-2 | CASSLGGLAGTNEQFF | TGTGCCAGCAGCTTAGGGGGACTAGCGGGGACCAATGAGCAGTTCTTC
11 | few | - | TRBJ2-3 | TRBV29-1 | CSIRDTDTQYF | TGCAGCATCAGGGATACAGATACGCAGTATTTT
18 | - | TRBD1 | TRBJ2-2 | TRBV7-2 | CASSSSGQGWFSAGELFF | TGTGCCAGCAGCTCCTCAGGACAGGGCTGGTTTAGCGCCGGGGAGCTGTTTTTT
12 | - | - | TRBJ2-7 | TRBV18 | CASSPLGREQYF | TGTGCCAGCTCACCTCTGGGGCGCGAGCAGTACTTC
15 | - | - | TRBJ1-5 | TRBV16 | CASSRSERGVQPQHF | TGTGCCAGCAGCCGATCAGAGCGGGGGGTTCAGCCCCAGCATTTT
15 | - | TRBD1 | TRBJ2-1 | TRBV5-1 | CASSTLGTENNEQFF | TGCGCCAGCAGCACCCTTGGGACAGAAAACAATGAGCAGTTCTTC
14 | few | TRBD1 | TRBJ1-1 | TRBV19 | CASIRTGIITEAFF | TGTGCCAGTATAAGGACAGGGATTATCACTGAAGCTTTCTTT
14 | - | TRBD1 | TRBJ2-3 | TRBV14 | CASSRDRSTDTQYF | TGTGCCAGCAGCAGGGACAGAAGCACAGATACGCAGTATTTT
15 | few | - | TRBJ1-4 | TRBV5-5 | CASSGQTSTNEKLFF | TGTGCCAGCTCTGGACAGACTTCAACTAATGAAAAACTGTTTTTT
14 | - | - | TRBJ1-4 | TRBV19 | CATKTGPTREKLFF | TGTGCGACGAAAACAGGGCCCACCCGCGAAAAACTGTTTTTT
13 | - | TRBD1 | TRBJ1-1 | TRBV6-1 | CASSIDRGTEAFF | TGTGCCAGCAGTATTGACAGGGGGACTGAAGCTTTCTTT
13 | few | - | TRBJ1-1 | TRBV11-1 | CASSTTGNTEAFF | TGTGCCAGCAGCACGACAGGGAACACTGAAGCTTTCTTT
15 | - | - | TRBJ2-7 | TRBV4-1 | CASSQDGGISYEQYF | TGCGCCAGCAGCCAAGATGGAGGTATCTCCTACGAGCAGTACTTC
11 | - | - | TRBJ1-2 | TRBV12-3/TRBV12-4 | CASSLGHGYTF | TGTGCCAGCAGCCTGGGGCATGGCTACACCTTC
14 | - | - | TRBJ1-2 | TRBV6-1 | CASSEAREYYGYTF | TGTGCCAGCAGTGAAGCGAGAGAGTACTATGGCTACACCTTC
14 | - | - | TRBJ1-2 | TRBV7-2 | CASSSGGGNYGYTF | TGTGCCAGCAGCTCGGGGGGTGGGAACTATGGCTACACCTTC
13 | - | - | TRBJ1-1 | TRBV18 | CASSPTGNTEAFF | TGTGCCAGCTCACCAACCGGGAACACTGAAGCTTTCTTT
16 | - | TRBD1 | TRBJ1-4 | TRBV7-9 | CASRAGTGPSNEKLFF | TGTGCCAGCAGGGCCGGGACAGGGCCCTCTAATGAAAAACTGTTTTTT
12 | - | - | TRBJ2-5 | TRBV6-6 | CAIASRQETQYF | TGTGCCATTGCTTCGCGCCAAGAGACCCAGTACTTC
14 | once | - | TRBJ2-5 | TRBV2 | CASSEGPPRETQYF | TGTGCCAGCAGTGAAGGGCCACCCAGGGAGACCCAGTACTTC
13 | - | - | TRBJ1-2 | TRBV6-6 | CAGTDSADYGYTF | TGTGCCGGAACCGACAGTGCAGACTATGGCTACACCTTC
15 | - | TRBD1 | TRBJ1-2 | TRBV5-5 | CASSWTGAGGSGYTF | TGTGCCAGCAGCTGGACAGGGGCCGGCGGGTCCGGCTACACCTTC
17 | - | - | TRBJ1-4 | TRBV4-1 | CASSQDPRQGTNEKLFF | TGCGCCAGCAGCCAAGACCCCCGGCAGGGGACAAATGAAAAACTGTTTTTT